The clone carrying this T cell receptor beta chain is a singleton in its sample. Its specificity is not known. Produced via immunoSEQ multiplex PCR; TCRdb's table is partial and in-frame only. The data contain 27,000 or so clones, 72% of them singletons. The data were taken from a study of vaccination effects on CD4 cells after COVID-19. Study outcomes and limitations: Just 1 of 255 vaccine-induced clones in healthy recipients was cross-reactive. Clones arising from infection and from vaccination showed marked clonal contraction late after vaccination.

ViraFEST assay sequencing came after antigen-specific CD4+ T cells were expanded with viral peptide pools. Subsequent to less than 13 days of culture, CD4+ T cells were isolated. People in the vaccine group had not been infected with SARS-CoV-2 before, and their nucleocapsid antibodies were negative. Half-medium exchanges with IL-2 medium took place on days 3 and 7. V was pared by 8 bases and J by 6 bases, with 12 bases of the junction left unmatched. The CDR3 totals 14 residues. Germline V CDR1 and CDR2: SEHNR, FQNEAQ (reference sequence). The TCR was taken from a human donor who received a COVID-19 vaccine. The gene calls are TRBV7-9 and TRBJ2-7, with 8 bases matching TRBD1. Sequencing used CD4+ T cells from PBMCs cultured with SARS-CoV-2 spike peptides, obtained before COVID-19 vaccination. The CDR3 nucleotides are TGTGCCAGCGCCCAGCTAGGCAGGGGGCTCGAGCAGTACTTC. Protein: CASAQLGRGLEQYF.